This is a list of T cell receptor beta chains from one sample in a study of patients and donors after allogeneic stem cell transplantation. TCRdb ran MiXCR on the RT-PCR reads and lists one entry per CDR3 protein. The repertoire holds about a million distinct CDR3 sequences, with approximately 19% as singletons. Sequenced sample: blood, either unsorted or a sorted T cell fraction (not recorded which). The receptors here all came from a human donor who was either an allogeneic HSCT recipient or a stem cell or donor lymphocyte infusion donor (not recorded which). It is not recorded whose cells these are; they may come from a transplant donor. Both conserved end residues are part of each CDR3. The order of the fields is clone size, V gene, D gene, J gene, CDR3 protein, CDR3 DNA. The D gene is left open where the match is weak. A clone size is listed for some rows: how often the clone was seen (once, few, many), or a class if it is expanded.

few,TRBV6-5,TRBD2,TRBJ2-1,CASSYRAGFNEQFF,TGTGCCAGCAGTTACAGAGCGGGATTCAATGAGCAGTTCTTC
-,TRBV12-3/TRBV12-4,-,TRBJ1-1,CASTPTPNTEAFF,TGTGCCAGCACCCCTACACCGAACACTGAAGCTTTCTTT
-,TRBV4-3,-,TRBJ2-3,CASSQDPPPRGFTDTQYF,TGCGCCAGCAGCCAAGATCCCCCCCCCAGGGGTTTCACAGATACGCAGTATTTT
many,TRBV10-3,TRBD1,TRBJ2-2,CAISESASAGGTTGELFF,TGTGCCATCAGTGAGTCGGCGTCGGCAGGGGGTACGACCGGGGAGCTGTTTTTT
few,TRBV12-3/TRBV12-4,TRBD2,TRBJ2-3,CASRLAGGPLDTQYF,TGTGCCAGCAGGTTAGCGGGAGGGCCGTTAGATACGCAGTATTTT
many,TRBV5-1,TRBD1,TRBJ2-2,CASSGQGSGELFF,TGCGCCAGCAGCGGACAGGGGTCCGGGGAGCTGTTTTTT
many,TRBV12-3/TRBV12-4,-,TRBJ2-2,CASRPRYTGELFF,TGTGCCAGCAGACCTAGATACACCGGGGAGCTGTTTTTT
-,TRBV30,TRBD2,TRBJ2-5,CAWTRLAGTIQETQYF,TGTGCCTGGACAAGACTAGCGGGGACGATACAAGAGACCCAGTACTTC
-,TRBV29-1,-,TRBJ1-5,CSVDRKNQPQHF,TGCAGCGTTGACAGAAAGAATCAGCCCCAGCATTTT
few,TRBV6-1,TRBD2,TRBJ2-3,CASRPQRGFTDTQYF,TGTGCCAGCAGACCGCAGCGGGGGTTCACAGATACGCAGTATTTT
-,TRBV11-2,TRBD1,TRBJ2-1,CASSADDRVHNEQFF,TGTGCCAGCAGCGCCGACGACAGGGTTCACAATGAGCAGTTCTTC
-,TRBV10-3,-,TRBJ2-2,CAISESGVPLITGELFF,TGTGCCATCAGTGAGTCAGGCGTCCCCCTTATCACCGGGGAGCTGTTTTTT
-,TRBV20-1,TRBD1,TRBJ1-1,CSARFRTGGATEAFF,TGCAGTGCTAGGTTCAGGACAGGGGGTGCGACTGAAGCTTTCTTT
-,TRBV20-1,-,TRBJ1-2,CSAPKLGGLNYGYTF,TGCAGTGCTCCAAAACTTGGGGGCCTTAACTATGGCTACACCTTC
once,TRBV3-1,-,TRBJ2-7,CASSPRGQFYEQYF,TGTGCCAGCAGCCCGCGAGGACAGTTCTACGAGCAGTACTTC
-,TRBV12-3/TRBV12-4,-,TRBJ1-1,CATNGGGNTEAFF,TGTGCCACCAATGGCGGGGGTAACACTGAAGCTTTCTTT
few,TRBV12-3/TRBV12-4,-,TRBJ1-1,CASSFTPKNTEAFF,TGTGCCAGCAGTTTTACCCCGAAGAACACTGAAGCTTTCTTT
-,TRBV2,TRBD2,TRBJ2-3,CASRRGGLNTDTQYF,TGTGCCAGCAGACGCGGGGGTCTGAACACAGATACGCAGTATTTT
-,TRBV7-9,TRBD2,TRBJ2-1,CASIRTSGETSEQFF,TGTGCCAGCATAAGGACTAGCGGGGAGACTAGTGAGCAGTTCTTC
few,TRBV2,-,TRBJ1-1,CASSLQAPNTEAFF,TGTGCCAGCAGCCTACAGGCTCCGAACACTGAAGCTTTCTTT
-,TRBV12-3/TRBV12-4,TRBD2,TRBJ2-5,CASRTGLVFHF,TGTGCCAGCAGGACGGGACTAGTATTCCACTTC
few,TRBV3-1,-,TRBJ1-5,CASSQEGSGNQPQHF,TGTGCCAGCAGCCAAGAAGGGTCGGGGAATCAGCCCCAGCATTTT
-,TRBV6-5,-,TRBJ2-3,CASSYSHFSASTDTQYF,TGTGCCAGCAGTTATTCCCATTTTTCTGCTAGCACAGATACGCAGTATTTT
-,TRBV12-3/TRBV12-4,-,TRBJ2-1,CASTKLSSHNEQFF,TGTGCCAGCACAAAACTCAGCTCCCACAATGAGCAGTTCTTC
-,TRBV29-1,-,TRBJ2-3,CSVVESIGKGSTDTQYF,TGCAGCGTCGTTGAAAGTATCGGGAAAGGGTCCACAGATACGCAGTATTTT
-,TRBV12-3/TRBV12-4,-,TRBJ2-1,CASNWGGGNEQFF,TGTGCCAGCAATTGGGGAGGGGGCAATGAGCAGTTCTTC
many,TRBV5-1,TRBD2,TRBJ2-1,CASSRGTTQEQFF,TGCGCCAGCAGCAGAGGGACTACACAAGAGCAGTTCTTC
-,TRBV12-3/TRBV12-4,TRBD1,TRBJ2-7,CASSPGQGATHEQYF,TGTGCCAGCAGCCCCGGACAGGGGGCTACCCACGAGCAGTACTTC
-,TRBV7-9,TRBD2,TRBJ2-1,CASSFLTSGSHNEQFF,TGTGCCAGCAGCTTTCTGACTAGCGGGAGTCACAATGAGCAGTTCTTC
-,TRBV12-3/TRBV12-4,-,TRBJ2-7,CASSSDGISSYEQYF,TGTGCCAGCAGTTCAGACGGGATCAGCTCCTACGAGCAGTACTTC
few,TRBV20-1,TRBD2,TRBJ2-5,CSARDSGLERETQYF,TGCAGTGCTAGAGATTCCGGACTAGAGAGAGAGACCCAGTACTTC
few,TRBV30,-,TRBJ2-7,CAWSTGFSYEQYF,TGTGCCTGGAGTACAGGTTTCTCCTACGAGCAGTACTTC
many,TRBV5-1,-,TRBJ2-3,CASSLQSLSTDTQYF,TGCGCCAGCAGCTTGCAGTCTCTCTCCACAGATACGCAGTATTTT
few,TRBV29-1,-,TRBJ2-3,CSDIQRNTDTQYF,TGCAGCGATATTCAGCGGAACACAGATACGCAGTATTTT
once,TRBV7-8,-,TRBJ1-5,CSSSLGSSYRETHQPQHF,TGTAGCAGCAGCTTAGGGTCATCCTACAGGGAAACTCATCAGCCCCAGCATTTT
-,TRBV12-3/TRBV12-4,-,TRBJ2-4,CASSLTPDGLGIQYF,TGTGCCAGCAGTTTAACCCCGGACGGTTTAGGCATTCAGTACTTC
-,TRBV30,-,TRBJ1-6,CAWKNLEASYNSPLHF,TGTGCCTGGAAAAATCTCGAGGCCTCCTATAATTCACCCCTCCACTTT
few,TRBV7-9,-,TRBJ1-5,CASSLGEGHQPQHF,TGTGCCAGCAGCTTAGGGGAGGGCCACCAGCCCCAGCATTTT
once,TRBV10-3,-,TRBJ1-2,CANNGPAGGYTF,TGTGCCAACAATGGCCCGGCGGGTGGCTACACCTTC
few,TRBV7-2,-,TRBJ2-7,CASSLIFAGTYEQYF,TGTGCCAGCAGCTTAATCTTCGCAGGAACCTACGAGCAGTACTTC
-,TRBV6-5,-,TRBJ1-3,CASSYSRPTTGNTIYF,TGTGCCAGCAGTTACTCACGACCCACTACCGGAAACACCATATATTTT
-,TRBV12-3/TRBV12-4,TRBD1,TRBJ2-7,CASSPQGGHEQYF,TGTGCCAGCAGCCCCCAAGGGGGCCACGAGCAGTACTTC
-,TRBV10-3,-,TRBJ2-7,CAIIRTGTKEQYF,TGTGCCATCATTCGGACAGGGACTAAAGAGCAGTACTTC
-,TRBV3-1,-,TRBJ2-7,CASSQGDGRTYEQYF,TGTGCCAGCAGCCAAGGAGACGGAAGAACCTACGAGCAGTACTTC
-,TRBV7-3,-,TRBJ2-7,CASSYGSSASYEQYF,TGTGCCAGCAGCTACGGCTCCTCAGCGTCCTACGAGCAGTACTTC
few,TRBV12-3/TRBV12-4,TRBD2,TRBJ2-1,CASQGLALIHEQFF,TGTGCCAGCCAAGGACTAGCATTGATTCATGAGCAGTTCTTC
few,TRBV6-6,-,TRBJ1-5,CASSYSDQPQHF,TGTGCCAGCAGTTACTCGGATCAGCCCCAGCATTTT
few,TRBV5-5,-,TRBJ2-3,CASSWGGRGVFTDTQYF,TGTGCCAGCAGCTGGGGGGGCAGGGGAGTCTTCACAGATACGCAGTATTTT
-,TRBV19,TRBD2,TRBJ2-3,CASSMAGGPTDTQYF,TGTGCCAGTAGTATGGCGGGGGGGCCAACAGATACGCAGTATTTT